This TCR beta chain came from a study of blood T cell repertoires in COVID-19. Whole-study context: Sites across the United States, Italy and Spain contributed samples from acute and convalescent COVID-19. Sources were T cells, B-cell-depleted T cells, or PBMCs; the material itself was cDNA or gDNA.

Per the original data handling: Estimation of nucleated cell counts was performed using reference gene primer amplification. Only in-frame clones appear in the TCRdb table, and some are missing; sequencing was by immunoSEQ multiplex PCR. V, J and clone size derive from that table, while D and trimming were established from the DNA sequence. The sample lists 130,000 to 150,000 clones, approximately 84% seen once, with approximately 5% in the top ten. With V trimmed by 7 bases and J by 4 bases, 7 bases remained unmatched. Germline V gene lookup returns CDR1 SQVTM and CDR2 ANQGSEA. The CDR3 spans 13 residues.

The specimen was peripheral blood. This clonotype was sampled from a human donor in a cohort sampled during active COVID-19. V is TRBV29-1 and J is TRBJ1-1; 9 bases match TRBD1. The CDR3 DNA reads TGCAGCGGGGGACAGGGTAGGAGCACTGAAGCTTTCTTT. Translating gives CSGGQGRSTEAFF.